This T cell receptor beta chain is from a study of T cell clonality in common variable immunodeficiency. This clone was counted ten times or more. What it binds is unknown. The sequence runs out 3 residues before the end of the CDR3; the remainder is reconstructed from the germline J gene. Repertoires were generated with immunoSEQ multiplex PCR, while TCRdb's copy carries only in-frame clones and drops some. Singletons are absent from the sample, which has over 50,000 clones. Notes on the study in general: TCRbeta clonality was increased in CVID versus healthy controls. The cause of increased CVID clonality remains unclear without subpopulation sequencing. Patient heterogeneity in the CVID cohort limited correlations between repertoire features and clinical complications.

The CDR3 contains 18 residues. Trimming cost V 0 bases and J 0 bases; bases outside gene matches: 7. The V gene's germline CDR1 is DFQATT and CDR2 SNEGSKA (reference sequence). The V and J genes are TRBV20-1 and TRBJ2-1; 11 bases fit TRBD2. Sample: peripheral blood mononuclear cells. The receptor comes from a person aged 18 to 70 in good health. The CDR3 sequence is CSARDLAGGIFSYNEQFF. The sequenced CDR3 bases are TGCAGTGCTAGAGACCTAGCGGGAGGAATTTTCTCCTACAATGAG.